This is a list of T cell receptor beta chains from one sample in a study of blood T cell repertoires in COVID-19. The assay was immunoSEQ multiplex PCR, and TCRdb's table has in-frame clones only and misses some. Of 250,000 to 300,000 clones in the sample, 80% to 95% were seen once. The sample comprised peripheral blood. Every receptor here comes from a woman in her twenties or thirties with COVID-19, enrolled during active disease. CDR3s include the opening cysteine and the closing phenylalanine or tryptophan. The D gene is left open where the match is weak. Clone size is shown for a subset of rows, as once, few, many or a class of expanded clone.

>.|TRBD1|TRBJ2-7|TRBV28
CASSLTRGREQYF
TGTGCCAGCAGTTTGACAAGGGGGCGCGAGCAGTACTTC
>few|TRBD1|TRBJ1-1|TRBV24-1
CATMPGTGNTEAFF
TGTGCCACTATGCCCGGGACAGGGAACACTGAAGCTTTCTTT
>.|.|TRBJ2-1|TRBV30
CAWKREALNNEQFF
TGTGCCTGGAAAAGGGAGGCCCTCAACAATGAGCAGTTCTTC
>.|.|TRBJ1-1|TRBV28
CASSSDSEYTEAFF
TGTGCCAGCAGTTCCGACAGCGAATACACTGAAGCTTTCTTT
>.|.|TRBJ1-1|TRBV11-2
CASSWGDTEAFF
TGTGCCAGCAGCTGGGGGGATACTGAAGCTTTCTTT
>.|TRBD1|TRBJ1-2|TRBV2
CASSLGQGNYGYTF
TGTGCCAGCAGTCTCGGACAGGGGAACTATGGCTACACCTTC
>.|.|TRBJ2-3|TRBV7-6
CASSLGRLDTQYF
TGTGCCAGCAGCTTAGGGAGGTTAGATACGCAGTATTTT
>.|TRBD1|TRBJ1-5|TRBV19
CASSQGVGLGNQPQHF
TGTGCCAGTAGTCAGGGGGTGGGCCTCGGCAATCAGCCCCAGCATTTT
>.|TRBD1|TRBJ1-5|TRBV19
CASKGDRSSNQPQHF
TGTGCCAGTAAGGGGGACAGGTCTAGCAATCAGCCCCAGCATTTT
>.|.|TRBJ1-5|TRBV30
CAWTLTQGQPQHF
TGTGCCTGGACCCTCACCCAGGGGCAGCCCCAGCATTTT
>.|TRBD1|TRBJ2-7|TRBV19
CATQPGQGDYEQYF
TGTGCCACCCAACCAGGACAGGGCGACTACGAGCAGTACTTC
>.|TRBD2|TRBJ2-2|TRBV27
CASRPGTSGSLGGELFF
TGTGCCAGCAGGCCCGGGACTAGCGGGAGCCTCGGTGGGGAGCTGTTTTTT
>.|.|TRBJ1-4|TRBV4-1
CASSQVSGGRATNEKLFF
TGCGCCAGCAGCCAAGTCTCAGGAGGACGGGCAACTAATGAAAAACTGTTTTTT
>.|TRBD1|TRBJ1-5|TRBV6-5
CASRFRDSMSPQHF
TGTGCCAGCCGTTTTAGGGACAGTATGTCGCCCCAGCATTTT
>.|.|TRBJ2-2|TRBV10-3
CAISEQASLNTGELFF
TGTGCCATCAGTGAACAGGCCTCGTTGAACACCGGGGAGCTGTTTTTT
>.|TRBD1|TRBJ1-1|TRBV2
CASRVQGAGTEAFF
TGTGCCAGCAGGGTACAGGGGGCAGGCACTGAAGCTTTCTTT
>.|TRBD2|TRBJ2-1|TRBV14
CASSPGPIAGGVNEQFF
TGTGCCAGCAGCCCCGGGCCCATAGCGGGAGGGGTCAATGAGCAGTTCTTC
>.|TRBD2|TRBJ2-7|TRBV5-4
CASSLFPSGTYEQYF
TGTGCCAGCAGCTTGTTTCCTAGCGGGACCTACGAGCAGTACTTC
>.|.|TRBJ1-1|TRBV28
CASSSPQAFF
TGTGCCAGCAGTTCCCCACAGGCTTTCTTT
>.|TRBD1|TRBJ2-1|TRBV18
CASSPQPGQGYLSDWFF
TGTGCCAGCTCACCCCAACCGGGACAGGGGTATCTTAGCGATTGGTTCTTC
>.|TRBD2|TRBJ2-7|TRBV11-2
CASSSQREEFDEQYF
TGTGCCAGCAGCTCGCAGCGGGAGGAGTTTGACGAGCAGTACTTC
>once|.|TRBJ1-3|TRBV7-9
CASTPLGVSGNTIYF
TGTGCCAGCACCCCATTAGGGGTCTCTGGAAACACCATATATTTT
>.|.|TRBJ2-7|TRBV29-1
CSVGAGAPYEQYF
TGCAGCGTTGGGGCGGGTGCCCCCTACGAGCAGTACTTC
>.|TRBD1|TRBJ1-1|TRBV24-1
CATSDPGQGSTEAFF
TGTGCCACCAGTGATCCGGGACAGGGGAGCACTGAAGCTTTCTTT
>.|.|TRBJ2-7|TRBV2
CASRADRHSYEQYF
TGTGCCAGCAGGGCCGACAGGCACTCCTACGAGCAGTACTTC
>.|.|TRBJ2-2|TRBV5-4
CASSSHRVNTGELFF
TGTGCCAGCAGCTCCCACAGGGTCAACACCGGGGAGCTGTTTTTT
>few|TRBD1|TRBJ1-2|TRBV6-1
CASSGGQGWANYGYTF
TGTGCCAGCAGTGGGGGACAGGGGTGGGCCAACTATGGCTACACCTTC
>.|.|TRBJ2-2|TRBV7-6
CASSLEPGLSLLNTGELFF
TGTGCCAGCAGCTTAGAGCCGGGACTGAGCCTATTGAACACCGGGGAGCTGTTTTTT
>.|.|TRBJ2-1|TRBV6-5
CASNPLENEQFF
TGTGCCAGCAACCCTCTCGAGAATGAGCAGTTCTTC
>.|.|TRBJ2-7|TRBV3-1/TRBV3-2
CASSQDSYSYEQYF
TGTGCCAGCAGCCAAGACTCCTACTCCTACGAGCAGTACTTC
>.|.|TRBJ1-2|TRBV27
CASSLQGNYGYTF
TGTGCCAGCAGTTTACAGGGCAACTATGGCTACACCTTC
>.|.|TRBJ1-2|TRBV7-2
CASSLDLGAAGYTF
TGTGCCAGCAGCTTAGATCTGGGGGCGGCTGGCTACACCTTC
>.|.|TRBJ1-2|TRBV27
CASRLAGEGLGGYTF
TGTGCCAGCAGGCTCGCAGGGGAAGGTCTGGGTGGCTACACCTTC
>.|.|TRBJ1-6|TRBV30
CAWSVGTLNSPLHF
TGTGCCTGGAGTGTGGGGACATTGAATTCACCCCTCCACTTT
>once|.|TRBJ2-1|TRBV7-8
CASSQGRLAFNNEQFF
TGTGCCAGCAGTCAAGGTAGGCTAGCGTTCAACAATGAGCAGTTCTTC
>.|TRBD1|TRBJ1-3|TRBV28
CASLAAGTGEGYTIYF
TGTGCCAGCCTCGCCGCCGGGACAGGGGAAGGATACACCATATATTTT
>.|.|TRBJ2-1|TRBV11-3
CASSLDTRNNEQFF
TGTGCCAGCAGCTTAGATACTCGTAACAATGAGCAGTTCTTC
>.|TRBD1|TRBJ1-2|TRBV3-1/TRBV3-2
CASSQWDRAPSYGYTF
TGTGCCAGCAGCCAGTGGGACAGGGCCCCTAGCTATGGCTACACCTTC
>.|TRBD2|TRBJ2-5|TRBV4-2
CASSQDRSGGLQETQYF
TGTGCCAGCAGCCAAGATAGAAGCGGGGGACTCCAAGAGACCCAGTACTTC
>.|.|TRBJ1-1|TRBV29-1
CSVVTEAVEAFF
TGCAGCGTTGTAACTGAGGCGGTTGAAGCTTTCTTT
>.|TRBD1|TRBJ2-3|TRBV9
CASSPQGVSGTDTQYF
TGTGCCAGCAGCCCCCAGGGGGTTAGCGGCACAGATACGCAGTATTTT
>.|.|TRBJ1-5|TRBV11-2
CASSWTGGNQPQHF
TGTGCCAGCAGCTGGACGGGGGGCAATCAGCCCCAGCATTTT
>once|TRBD1|TRBJ2-3|TRBV19
CASSPTTGASTDTQYF
TGTGCCAGTAGTCCGACGACAGGGGCAAGCACAGATACGCAGTATTTT
>once|.|TRBJ1-5|TRBV7-9
CASSLGAGVQPQHF
TGTGCCAGCAGCTTAGGGGCAGGGGTTCAGCCCCAGCATTTT
>.|.|TRBJ1-5|TRBV7-2
CASSLVELSPNQPQHF
TGTGCCAGCAGCTTAGTGGAACTAAGTCCCAATCAGCCCCAGCATTTT
>.|TRBD1|TRBJ1-1|TRBV5-1
CASSATGTGRIEAFF
TGCGCCAGCAGCGCGACCGGGACAGGCCGAATAGAAGCTTTCTTT
>.|.|TRBJ2-7|TRBV7-9
CASSHTGYKQYF
TGTGCCAGCAGCCATACAGGGTACAAGCAGTACTTC